These 21 T cell receptor beta chains were sequenced from one sample in a study of read filtering for tumor transcriptome and immune sequencing (TCRdb year 2020). The sequencer was an Illumina HiSeq 4000. TCR libraries were constructed from roughly 360 ng RNA using the Immunoverse kit, and molecular barcoded adaptors covering alpha/delta and beta/gamma chains were employed. Through fastp at Q25 and MiXCR, TCRdb rebuilt clones from the public reads, retaining in-frame beta chains. For every CDR3 protein sequence, its rows merge into one entry that carries the most common genes and DNA. Here the sample has 100,000 to 150,000 distinct CDR3 sequences; about 13% occur a single time. Together, the top ten hold around 8.2% of the sample. The sequencing sample was made of a population of CD138-negative cells sorted from bone marrow. Taken with the paper, the label for cell subset or site translates to: bone marrow mononuclear cells depleted of CD138+ plasma/myeloma cells by negative magnetic selection. These receptors all stem from a donor at least 40 years old with multiple myeloma.

This clonotype was seen repeatedly, ten times or more. The genes are TRBV30 and TRBJ1-4; D gene ambiguous. V was clipped by 5 bases and J by 5 bases, with 12 bases between them. The CDR3 totals 13 residues. The germline V gene encodes CDR1 GTSNPN and CDR2 SVGIG (reference sequence). Here the CDR3 reads CAWSSGSNEKLFF. The CDR3 DNA is TGTGCCTGGTCGAGCGGGTCGAATGAAAAACTGTTTTTT. The whole variable domain, filled in from reference TRBV30 and TRBJ1-4, reads SQTIHQWPATLVQPVGSPLSLECTVEGTSNPNLYWYRQAAGRGLQLLFYSVGIGQISSEVPQNLSASRPQDRQFILSSKKLLLSDSGFYLCAWSSGSNEKLFFGSGTQLSVL.

This clonotype has more than one count but fewer than ten. The J gene is TRBJ2-3, the V gene TRBV6-5, with 8 bases fitting TRBD1. From germline, CDR1 is MNHEY and CDR2 SVGAGI. CDR3 length: 15 residues. After removal of 0 bases from V and 3 bases from J, the junction contained 2 bases not matched to a gene. The chain's CDR3 is CASSYSRTGTDTQYF. CDR3 DNA: TGTGCCAGCAGTTACTCTAGGACAGGGACAGATACGCAGTATTTT.

This clonotype was seen many times. A much larger clone differs from this one at a single base, so this may be a read error. The V call is TRBV11-2, the J call TRBJ2-1; unclear D gene. The germline V and J ends were trimmed by 8 bases and 4 bases, with 15 bases remaining between them. The CDR3 is made up of 14 amino acids. Per germline, CDR1 SGHAT and CDR2 FQNNGV. The CDR3 sequence is CASGPDGIYNEQFF. The CDR3 bases are TGTGCCAGCGGCCCGGACGGTATTTACAATGAGCAGTTCTTC. The variable domain in full, completed from reference TRBV11-2 and TRBJ2-1, reads EAGVAQSPRYKIIEKRQSVAFWCNPISGHATLYWYQQILGQGPKLLIQFQNNGVVDDSQLPKDRFSAERLKGVDSTLKIQPAKLEDSAVYLCASGPDGIYNEQFFGPGTRLTVL.

The CDR3 sequence: CAWSETEKTQYF. CDR3 nucleotide sequence: TGTGCCTGGAGTGAGACTGAGAAGACCCAGTACTTC. The chain joins TRBV30 to TRBJ2-5; D is undetermined. The germline V and J ends were trimmed by 1 base and 6 bases, with 9 bases remaining between them. The CDR3 runs to 12 residues. Germline V gene sequence: CDR1 GTSNPN, CDR2 SVGIG (reference sequence).

This CDR3 reads CASSPGLVETQYF. The CDR3 region has the DNA TGTGCCAGCAGCCCGGGACTAGTGGAGACCCAGTACTTC. The chain couples TRBV7-8 to TRBJ2-5; 8 nucleotides match TRBD2. In germline, CDR1 is SGHVS, CDR2 FQNEAQ. Losses at the gene ends were 5 bases for V and 5 bases for J; bases not matched to a gene: 4. The CDR3 contains 13 residues.

Turning to this clonotype: This may be a read error: a much more frequent sequence differs by one nucleotide. This chain connects TRBV4-2 to TRBJ2-1; 10 bases are shared with TRBD2. The J segment lost 2 bases and the V segment lost 3 bases, leaving 4 bases of the junction unmatched. The CDR3 runs to 16 residues. Germline CDR1 reads LGHNA; CDR2 reads YNFKEQ. The CDR3 loop reads CASSQRTSGAYNEQFF. The CDR3 coding sequence is TGTGCCAGCAGCCAGAGGACTAGCGGAGCCTACAATGAGCAGTTCTTC.

This clonotype was recorded many times. This chain joins TRBV7-9 and TRBJ2-3; 13 bases line up with TRBD2. Germline V lookup: CDR1 SEHNR, CDR2 FQNEAQ (reference sequence). V shed 4 bases and J 4 bases; nucleotides not matched to a gene: 5. The CDR3 extends over 16 amino acids. CDR3 in DNA: TGTGCCAGCAGCTCGCGGACTAGCGGGAGTGCAGATACGCAGTATTTT. This translates into CASSSRTSGSADTQYF.

This clonotype was seen only a few times. Since a much larger clone is just one base distant, this may be a read error. The V call is TRBV29-1, the J call TRBJ1-1; TRBD1 matches at 9 bases. This CDR3 comprises 15 residues. Germline values: CDR1 SQVTM, CDR2 ANQGSEA. CDR3 sequence reads: CSVVDRGALRTEALF. The CDR3 nucleotides read TGCAGCGTCGTTGACAGGGGGGCGTTGCGGACTGAAGCTCTCTTT.

Notes on this clonotype: A clone one base away is much larger, so this may be a read error. The genes are TRBV6-5 and TRBJ2-1, with D possibly TRBD2 on 6 matching bases. Per the germline V gene, CDR1 is MNHEY and CDR2 is SVGAGI. Trimming stripped 0 bases from V and 9 bases from J, with 15 bases between. There are 15 residues in the CDR3. CDR3 nucleotide sequence: TGTGCCAGCAGTTACTCGATTCCCAGCGGGCGTGAGCAGTTCTTC. Translated: CASSYSIPSGREQFF.

The V call is TRBV7-3, the J call TRBJ2-2; 8 nucleotides align to TRBD1. The CDR3 contains 14 residues. Germline V gene data show CDR1 as SGHTA and CDR2 as FQGTGA. The ends lost 3 bases at V and 5 bases at J; junction bases unmatched: 2. CDR3 coding DNA: TGTGCCAGCAGCTTGGACAGGGTTACCGGGGAGCTGTTTTTT. Translated: CASSLDRVTGELFF.

This clonotype was seen repeatedly, ten times or more. This sequence joins TRBV20-1 and TRBJ2-7; the D gene is possibly TRBD2 (5 bases). V lost 1 base to trimming and J lost 0 bases, with 13 bases between them. The V gene's germline CDR1 is DFQATT and CDR2 SNEGSKA (reference sequence). The CDR3 is made up of 15 amino acids. The CDR3 bases are TGCAGTGCTAGAGCCCCCATGAGCGGCTCCTACGAGCAGTACTTC. Its protein is CSARAPMSGSYEQYF.

This clonotype was counted many times. This sequence joins TRBV12-3 or TRBV12-4 and TRBJ1-5; D gene ambiguous. The CDR3 consists of 12 residues. V was clipped by 7 bases and J by 0 bases, with 4 bases between them. CDR3: CASNLSNQPQHF. The CDR3 DNA is TGTGCCAGCAACCTTAGCAATCAGCCCCAGCATTTT.

The sample holds many counts of this clonotype. The chain carries TRBV12-3 or TRBV12-4 and TRBJ2-2; D gene ambiguous. The length of the CDR3 is 12 residues. V lost 7 bases, J lost 4 bases, and 7 bases lay in between. This CDR3 is CASIGFTGELFF. CDR3 DNA: TGTGCCAGCATAGGGTTCACCGGGGAGCTGTTTTTT.

In this sample, this clonotype turned up many times. The rearrangement uses TRBV6-1 and TRBJ2-7; 8 bases match TRBD1. The trim removed 10 bases at V and 2 bases at J, leaving 4 bases unmatched. Germline-derived CDR1 and CDR2 are MNHNS and SASEGT. The CDR3 spans 12 residues. Here the CDR3 reads CATEQGAYEQYF. CDR3 nucleotides: TGTGCCACCGAACAGGGGGCCTACGAGCAGTACTTC.

This clonotype occurred many times. The V and J genes are TRBV20-1 and TRBJ2-3; 11 nucleotides match TRBD2. Looked up from germline, CDR1 is DFQATT and CDR2 is SNEGSKA (reference sequence). The V gene end was trimmed by 3 bases and the J gene end by 0 bases; junction bases not matched to a gene: 8. CDR3 length: 17 residues. CDR3 DNA: TGCAGTGCTAGCTTATTCCGACTAGCGGGAAGCACAGATACGCAGTATTTT. This encodes CSASLFRLAGSTDTQYF.

As for this clonotype: Because the CDR3 is missing its conserved closing phenylalanine or tryptophan, this is likely a read error. The DNA is left out, because the CDR3 cannot be placed on it with certainty; the CDR3 is given as TCRdb lists it. The J gene is TRBJ1-2, the V gene TRBV11-2; the listed D gene, TRBD1, was not tested against the DNA. The CDR3 contains 12 residues when both ends are counted. Germline CDR1 and CDR2: SGHAT and FQNNGV. CDR3 in amino acids: CASSLVRDDHTL.

The chain couples TRBV5-1 to TRBJ2-2, with D hard to call. The CDR3 is 16 residues long. Germline lookup yields CDR1 SGHRS and CDR2 YFSETQ. The germline V and J ends were trimmed by 1 base and 4 bases, with 14 bases remaining between them. CDR3 nucleotide sequence: TGCGCCAGCAGCTTGTATTCAGCAGGCCCCACCGGGGAGCTGTTTTTT. As protein: CASSLYSAGPTGELFF. The variable domain in full, with the rest retrieved from reference TRBV5-1 and TRBJ2-2, is KAGVTQTPRYLIKTRGQQVTLSCSPISGHRSVSWYQQTPGQGLQFLFEYFSETQRNKGNFPGRFSGRQFSNSRSEMNVSTLELGDSALYLCASSLYSAGPTGELFFGEGSRLTVL.

Comments on this clonotype: One base away lies a much larger clone, so this may be a sequencing read error. The rearrangement uses TRBV4-3 and TRBJ2-1, with unresolved D. Trimming stripped 3 bases from V and 12 bases from J, with 12 bases between. The length of the CDR3 is 12 residues. Germline values: CDR1 LGHNA, CDR2 YSLEER. CDR3 nucleotides: TGCGCCAGCAGCCAGGAAGGGTATGGGCAGTTCTTC. This codes for CASSQEGYGQFF.

In regard to this clonotype: This probably arose from a read error, given a far larger clone one base away. The chain combines TRBV7-8 with TRBJ2-5; D not resolved. The ends were cut back, 2 bases at V and 3 bases at J, with 1 base in the middle. The CDR3 loop spans 11 amino acids. Germline lookup yields CDR1 SGHVS and CDR2 FQNEAQ. DNA of the CDR3: TGTGCCAGCAGCTTAAAAGAGACCCAGTACTTC. Amino acid sequence: CASSLKETQYF.

This clonotype has at least ten counts. The genes are TRBV5-6 and TRBJ1-1; D may be TRBD1 (5 bases). Germline loops: CDR1 SGHDT, CDR2 YYEEEE. V was shortened by 2 bases and J by 4 bases, with 9 bases between the two germline ends. This CDR3 is built from 13 residues. CDR3 loop: CASSLEGTTEAFF. Here the CDR3 DNA reads TGTGCCAGCAGCTTAGAGGGGACCACTGAAGCTTTCTTT.

This clonotype occurred many times. This chain connects TRBV7-2 to TRBJ2-1; 14 bases fit TRBD2. With 1 base clipped from V and 9 bases from J, the junction kept 5 bases outside the gene matches. The CDR3 is made up of 16 amino acids. Looked up from germline, CDR1 is SGHTA and CDR2 is FQGNSA. CDR3 in DNA: TGTGCCAGCAGCTTAGACCGACTAGCGGGAGGGGTTGAGCAGTTCTTC. It encodes CASSLDRLAGGVEQFF.